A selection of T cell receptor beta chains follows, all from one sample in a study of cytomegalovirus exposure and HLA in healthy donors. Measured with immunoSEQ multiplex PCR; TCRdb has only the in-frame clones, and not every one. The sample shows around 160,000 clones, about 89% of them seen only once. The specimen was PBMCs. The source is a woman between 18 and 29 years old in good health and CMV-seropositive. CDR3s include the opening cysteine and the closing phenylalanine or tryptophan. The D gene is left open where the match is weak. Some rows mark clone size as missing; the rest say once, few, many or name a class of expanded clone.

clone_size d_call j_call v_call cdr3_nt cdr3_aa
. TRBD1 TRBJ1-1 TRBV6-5 TGTGCTGTTCAGGGGGCGACTGAAGCTTTCTTT CAVQGATEAFF
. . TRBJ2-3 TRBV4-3 TGCGCCAGCAGCCAAGATCTCACAGATACGCAGTATTTT CASSQDLTDTQYF
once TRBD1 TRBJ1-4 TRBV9 TGTGCCAGCAGCGCCAGGTGGGACAGTAATGAAAAACTGTTTTTT CASSARWDSNEKLFF
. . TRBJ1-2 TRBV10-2 TGCGCCAGCGGTCGCAGGGGAAACTATGGCTACACCTTC CASGRRGNYGYTF
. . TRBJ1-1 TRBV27 TGTGCCAGCAGTCCGAGCGCGTCGGCTGAAGCTTTCTTT CASSPSASAEAFF
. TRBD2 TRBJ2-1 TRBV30 TGTGCCTGGAGTTCGCTAGCGGGGGTACTATTTAATGAGCAGTTCTTC CAWSSLAGVLFNEQFF
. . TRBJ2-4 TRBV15 TGTGCCACCAGCAATTTCCGGACAGACCCGACCAAAAACATTCAGTACTTC CATSNFRTDPTKNIQYF
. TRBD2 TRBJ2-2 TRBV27 TGTGCCAGTACCCCGGGACTAGCGTTTGGAACCGGGGAGCTGTTTTTT CASTPGLAFGTGELFF
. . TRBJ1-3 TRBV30 TGTGCCTGGAGTGTAAGCGGAGGAAACACCATATATTTT CAWSVSGGNTIYF
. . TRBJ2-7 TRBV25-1 TGTGCCAGCAGTGAGAGCGGCGAGCAGTACTTC CASSESGEQYF
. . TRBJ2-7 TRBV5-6 TGTGCCAGCAGCCCCGGGGGGCCAACGGATTACGAGCAGTACTTC CASSPGGPTDYEQYF
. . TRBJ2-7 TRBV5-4 TGTGCCAGCAGCTCTCGTGGGGGCCGCATCTCCTACGAGCAGTACTTC CASSSRGGRISYEQYF
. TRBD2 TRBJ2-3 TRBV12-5 TGTGCTAGTGGCCGAAGGACTAGCGGGAGAACAGATACGCAGTATTTT CASGRRTSGRTDTQYF
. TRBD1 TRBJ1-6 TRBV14 TGTGCCAGCAGCCAGGTGACAGGGGTGGGCTATAATTCACCCCTCCACTTT CASSQVTGVGYNSPLHF
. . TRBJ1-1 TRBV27 TGTGCCAGCAGTATAACAGGGTCCCCTGAAGCTTTCTTT CASSITGSPEAFF
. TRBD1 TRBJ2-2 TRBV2 TGTGCCAGCTCTCCAGATCTGGGACAGTTGAACACCGGGGAGCTGTTTTTT CASSPDLGQLNTGELFF
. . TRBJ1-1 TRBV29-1 TGCAGCGCTGAGAGATATTCGAACACTGAAGCTTTCTTT CSAERYSNTEAFF
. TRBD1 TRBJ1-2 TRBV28 TGTGCCAGCAGTTTACGACAGGGTGGCTACACCTTC CASSLRQGGYTF
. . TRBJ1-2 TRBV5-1 TGCGCCAGCAGCTTGACCCCAAAACGGGAGGGTAACTATGGCTACACCTTC CASSLTPKREGNYGYTF
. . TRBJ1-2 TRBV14 TGTGCCAGCAGCCGGCCTCCGGGACACGATTACTTTAACTATGGCTACACCTTC CASSRPPGHDYFNYGYTF
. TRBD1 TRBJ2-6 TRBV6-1 TGTGCCAGCAGTGAGGGACAGGGTAGTGCGGGGGCCAACGTCCTGACTTTC CASSEGQGSAGANVLTF
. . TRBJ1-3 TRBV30 TGTGCCTGGAGTGTACCTACCCATCCTAGAAACACCATATATTTT CAWSVPTHPRNTIYF
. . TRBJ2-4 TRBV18 TGTGCCAGCTCACTCCCGGGACGGAGGGAAAACATTCAGTACTTC CASSLPGRRENIQYF
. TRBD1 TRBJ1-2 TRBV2 TGTGCCAGCAGATCGGACAGGGCGCCCTATGGCTACACCTTC CASRSDRAPYGYTF
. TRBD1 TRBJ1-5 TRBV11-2 TGTGCCAGCAGCCCGGGACAGGGGAAGCCCCAGCATTTT CASSPGQGKPQHF
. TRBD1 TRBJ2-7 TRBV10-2 TGCGCCAGCAGTGAGAAGGGACAGGGATACGAGCAGTACTTC CASSEKGQGYEQYF
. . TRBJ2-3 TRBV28 TGTGCCAGCAGTGGGGCCCTTGACACAGATACGCAGTATTTT CASSGALDTDTQYF
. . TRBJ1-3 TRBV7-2 TGTGCCAGCAGCTTATCGAGGCCGAGCGGAAACACCATATATTTT CASSLSRPSGNTIYF
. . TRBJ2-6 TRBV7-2 TGTGCCAGCAGCCATTCCGTCGGTCGCGGGACCGGGGCCAACGTCCTGACTTTC CASSHSVGRGTGANVLTF
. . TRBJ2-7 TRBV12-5 TGTGCTAGTGGCCCAGGGTCAAACTACGAGCAGTACTTC CASGPGSNYEQYF
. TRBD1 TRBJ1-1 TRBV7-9 TGTGCCAGCAGACCGACAGGGGGCACTGAAGCTTTCTTT CASRPTGGTEAFF
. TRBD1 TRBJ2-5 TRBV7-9 TGTGCCAGCAGCCCAGGCACAGGGGGGAAAGAGACCCAGTACTTC CASSPGTGGKETQYF
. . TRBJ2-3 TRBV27 TGTGCCAGCAGCTCCGATACCGGGACTTTCTACAGAGGTACGCAGTATTTT CASSSDTGTFYRGTQYF
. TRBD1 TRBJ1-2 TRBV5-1 TGCGCCAGCAGCAGGGGGACAGGCCCCCTCTATGGCTACACCTTC CASSRGTGPLYGYTF
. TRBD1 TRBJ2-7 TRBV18 TGTGCCAGCTCATCGGGACAGGGCTTGGACCCTACGAGGCAGTACTTC CASSSGQGLDPTRQYF
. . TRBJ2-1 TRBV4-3 TGCGCCAGCGGATCCAGGGGCCGCAATGAGCAGTTCTTC CASGSRGRNEQFF
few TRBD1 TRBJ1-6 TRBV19 TGTGCCAGTAGTATTCGACCCGGGACAGCGAATTCACCCCTCCACTTT CASSIRPGTANSPLHF
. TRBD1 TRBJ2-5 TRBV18 TGTGCCAGCTCAATCGGACAGGGTGGTGGCGAGACCCAGTACTTC CASSIGQGGGETQYF
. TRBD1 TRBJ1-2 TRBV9 TGTGCCAGCAGCGGAGTAAGGACAGGGGAGAACTATGGCTACACCTTC CASSGVRTGENYGYTF
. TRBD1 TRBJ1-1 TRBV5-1 TGCGCCAGCAGCCCGGGACAGACGAACACTGAAGCTTTCTTT CASSPGQTNTEAFF
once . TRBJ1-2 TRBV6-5 TGTGCCAGCAGTAGGGAGGTAGCTAACTATGGCTACACCTTC CASSREVANYGYTF
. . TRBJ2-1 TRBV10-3 TGTGCCATCAGTGACGCGCTTATTAGCTCCTACAATGAGCAGTTCTTC CAISDALISSYNEQFF